Shown below are 20 T cell receptor beta chains from a single sample sequenced in a study of blood T cells in healthy people across ages. With a J-beta primer mix and a sample-barcoded 5' primer, a second PCR ran roughly 6 to 11 cycles. TCRdb reprocessed the 5' RACE reads with MiXCR, giving one entry per CDR3 protein. The sample includes around 870,000 distinct CDR3 sequences, roughly 26% seen only once; the top ten take roughly a sixth. Material: blood. The receptors here all came from a woman aged 80 or over in good health.

This clonotype was counted a few times. The chain recombines TRBV20-1 with TRBJ1-5; no clear D gene. CDR1 and CDR2 from the germline V gene are DFQATT and SNEGSKA (reference sequence). This CDR3 is built from 14 residues. Trimming shortened V by 3 bases and J by 5 bases, and 14 bases separated the two germline ends. The CDR3 is CSASRGGWDQPQHF. Written as DNA, the CDR3 is TGCAGTGCTAGTCGGGGAGGTTGGGATCAGCCCCAGCATTTT.

The chain joins TRBV5-1 to TRBJ2-3; TRBD2 might be the D (6 bases). The CDR3 runs to 16 residues. From germline, CDR1 is SGHRS and CDR2 YFSETQ. V dropped 3 bases and J dropped 0 bases, with 14 bases sitting between them. The CDR3 nucleotides are TGCGCCAGCAGCTATACCCGGGGGACCAGCACAGATACGCAGTATTTT. It encodes CASSYTRGTSTDTQYF.

The chain combines TRBV7-2 with TRBJ2-2; TRBD1 is a possible D gene (6 bases). The CDR3 spans 15 residues. V lost 3 bases and J lost 5, with 13 bases in between. Germline V lookup: CDR1 SGHTA, CDR2 FQGNSA. The CDR3 nucleotides read TGTGCCAGCAGCTTCCGACAGGTTTCGACCGGGGAGCTGTTTTTT. This translates into CASSFRQVSTGELFF.

This clonotype was observed at least ten times. The chain couples TRBV20-1 to TRBJ2-1; no firm D call. V shed 1 base and J shed 2 bases, with 3 bases lying between them. This CDR3 region has 12 residues. Germline CDR1 DFQATT, CDR2 SNEGSKA (reference sequence). CDR3 nucleotide sequence: TGCAGTGCTAGAGCGGCCTACAATGAGCAGTTCTTC. It yields the protein CSARAAYNEQFF.

V is TRBV20-1 and J is TRBJ1-4; D uncertain. CDR3 length: 13 amino acids. V lost 6 bases to trimming and J lost 7 bases, with 15 bases between them. Germline CDR1 and CDR2: DFQATT and SNEGSKA (reference sequence). The CDR3 loop is CSAPRAGGEKLFF. The CDR3 DNA sequence: TGCAGTGCCCCGAGGGCGGGCGGTGAAAAACTGTTTTTT.

This clonotype was recorded at least ten times. V usage is TRBV6-2 or TRBV6-3 and J usage is TRBJ2-7; 7 bases align to TRBD1. V gave up 5 bases and J gave up 8 bases; unmatched junction bases: 15. This CDR3 comprises 15 residues. Germline V lookup: CDR1 MNHEY, CDR2 SVGEGT. This CDR3 is CASSPYNNRGRQQYF. CDR3 DNA sequence: TGTGCCAGCAGTCCTTACAACAACAGGGGAAGGCAGCAGTACTTC.

The CDR3 loop reads CAWTPGGTYTGELFF. Written as DNA, the CDR3 is TGTGCCTGGACGCCCGGTGGTACATACACCGGGGAGCTGTTTTTT. The rearrangement uses TRBV30 and TRBJ2-2, with D unresolved. V was trimmed by 4 bases and J by 3 bases, leaving 15 bases between them. Germline CDR1 is GTSNPN and CDR2 is SVGIG (reference sequence). The CDR3 is 15 amino acids.

This clonotype was seen more than once but under ten times. The chain combines TRBV11-3 with TRBJ1-1; D possibly corresponds to TRBD1 (6 bases). The CDR3 is 17 residues long. Germline assignment: CDR1 SGHNT and CDR2 YENEEA. With 0 bases removed from V and 6 bases from J, the gap between germline ends came to 20 bases. This CDR3 is CASSLDPTRGLRAEAFF. The CDR3 nucleotides read TGTGCCAGCAGCTTAGACCCGACCAGGGGACTAAGGGCTGAAGCTTTCTTT.

Only a few counts were recorded for this clonotype. The chain employs TRBV6-6 and TRBJ1-6; the D gene is possibly TRBD1 (6 bases). CDR1 is MNHNY, CDR2 SVGAGI, per germline (reference sequence). This CDR3 contains 15 residues. V lost 2 bases to trimming and J lost 6 bases, with 11 bases between them. The CDR3 loop reads CASSYVDRVNSPLHF. As DNA, the CDR3 is TGTGCCAGCAGTTACGTGGACAGAGTTAATTCACCCCTCCACTTT.

This clonotype was observed once. At one end, the junction sequence differs from germline, possibly due to a read error. V usage is TRBV19 and J usage is TRBJ2-4; 7 positions match TRBD2. Germline V gene data show CDR1 as LNHDA and CDR2 as SQIVND (reference sequence). There are 13 residues in the CDR3. The CDR3 region is CASRPGGKSIQYF. The CDR3 coding sequence is TGTGCCAGTAGACCCGGGGGGAAAAGCATTCAGTACTTC.

This clonotype was observed a few times. This chain links TRBV12-5 with TRBJ1-1; TRBD1 aligns across 8 bases. With V trimmed by 6 bases and J by 11 bases, 11 bases remained unmatched. The CDR3 covers 13 residues. The germline CDR1 and CDR2 sequences are LGHNT and FRNRAP. CDR3 coding DNA: TGTGCTAGTGGCTTAGGGACAGGCGAAGGCGCTTTCTTT. It encodes CASGLGTGEGAFF. Combining the CDR3 with reference TRBV12-5 and TRBJ1-1 gives the whole variable domain DARVTQTPRHKVTEMGQEVTMRCQPILGHNTVFWYRQTMMQGLELLAYFRNRAPLDDSGMPKDRFSAEMPDATLATLKIQPSEPRDSAVYFCASGLGTGEGAFFGQGTRLTVV.

This clonotype was counted at least ten times. The rearrangement uses TRBV20-1 and TRBJ2-7, with 11 positions matching TRBD2. V trimming: 1 base; J trimming: 2 bases; junction bases outside the gene matches: 4. Germline assignment: CDR1 DFQATT and CDR2 SNEGSKA (reference sequence). The CDR3 loop spans 15 amino acids. This CDR3 reads CSARALAGGPYEQYF. CDR3 nucleotides: TGCAGTGCTAGAGCTCTAGCGGGGGGCCCCTACGAGCAGTACTTC.

This clonotype was recorded at least ten times. V usage is TRBV7-2 and J usage is TRBJ2-5; D is possibly TRBD2 (6 bases). Germline CDR1 SGHTA, CDR2 FQGNSA. The CDR3 extends over 16 amino acids. V was trimmed by 5 bases and J by 4 bases, leaving 20 bases between them. The CDR3: CASSPMETRLGETQYF. Written as DNA, the CDR3 is TGTGCCAGCAGCCCGATGGAGACTAGATTGGGAGAGACCCAGTACTTC.

V gene TRBV20-1 combines with J gene TRBJ2-4; D uncertain. This CDR3 spans 12 amino acids. V was cut by 0 bases and J by 13 bases, with 13 bases left in between. The germline V gene has CDR1 DFQATT and CDR2 SNEGSKA (reference sequence). The CDR3 DNA sequence: TGCAGTGCTAGAGAGCTCCCATCTTCGCAGTACTTC. Its protein is CSARELPSSQYF.

At least ten counts were recorded for this clonotype. The chain has TRBV3-1 and TRBJ1-1; a possible D gene is TRBD1 (6 bases). With 2 bases removed from V and 11 bases from J, the gap between germline ends came to 15 bases. This CDR3 is 13 amino acids long. CDR1 LGHDT and CDR2 YNNKEL come from the germline V gene (reference sequence). For the CDR3, the DNA is TGTGCCAGCAGCCAACAAGGGGGACGGGAGGCTTTCTTT. This encodes CASSQQGGREAFF. Full variable domain (remainder filled in from reference TRBV3-1 and TRBJ1-1): DTAVSQTPKYLVTQMGNDKSIKCEQNLGHDTMYWYKQDSKKFLKIMFSYNNKELIINETVPNRFSPKSPDKAHLNLHINSLELGDSAVYFCASSQQGGREAFFGQGTRLTVV.

The V call is TRBV29-1, the J call TRBJ2-1; TRBD1 or TRBD2 may be the D gene (5 bases each). The CDR3 sequence is 14 residues long. From germline, CDR1 is SQVTM and CDR2 ANQGSEA. Trimming removed 0 bases at V and 12 bases at J, with 18 bases between. The CDR3 sequence is CSVEDLGDRLAQFF. The CDR3 DNA is TGCAGCGTTGAAGATCTAGGGGACCGGTTGGCGCAGTTCTTC.

This clonotype was counted ten times or more. J is TRBJ2-3 and V is TRBV5-1; 7 bases are shared with TRBD1. From germline, CDR1 is SGHRS and CDR2 YFSETQ. CDR3 length: 14 residues. Germline trimming cut 3 bases from V and 6 bases from J; bases unmatched to any gene: 7. Here the CDR3 DNA reads TGCGCCAGCAGCTCACAGGGGCTTCCTGATACGCAGTATTTT. Protein product: CASSSQGLPDTQYF.

The CDR3 DNA is TGTGCCAGCAGTGTATCGACAGGGGGCGGCACAGATACGCAGTATTTT. Protein product: CASSVSTGGGTDTQYF. The chain carries TRBV6-1 and TRBJ2-3, with 10 bases fitting TRBD1. The V gene's germline CDR1 is MNHNS and CDR2 SASEGT. The junction had 5 bases not matched to a gene; V was cut back by 4 bases and J by 1 base. The CDR3 length is 16 residues.

This clonotype was recorded a few times. The chain employs TRBV12-3 or TRBV12-4 and TRBJ2-2, with D possibly TRBD2 on 6 matching bases. V gave up 0 bases and J gave up 1 base, with 9 bases separating them. This CDR3 is 16 amino acids long. CDR3 DNA sequence: TGTGCCAGCAGTTTAGCGGGGGGATGGAACACCGGGGAGCTGTTTTTT. The encoded protein is CASSLAGGWNTGELFF.

A note on this clonotype: This could be a read error, since a much larger clone is one nucleotide away. The V and J genes are TRBV27 and TRBJ2-5, with TRBD1 as a possible D gene (6 bases). This CDR3 region has 14 residues. Germline V gene sequence: CDR1 MNHEY, CDR2 SMNVEV (reference sequence). Trimming cost V 0 bases and J 11 bases, with 16 bases left between them. The CDR3 coding sequence is TGTGCCAGCAGTTTATCCGGACAGAACAATGAGCAGTACTTC. As protein: CASSLSGQNNEQYF.